These 12 T cell receptor beta chains were all obtained from the same sample, sequenced in a study of blood T cell repertoires in COVID-19. The data were produced by immunoSEQ multiplex PCR, yet TCRdb's version contains in-frame clones alone and is incomplete. The table includes about 60,000 clones, around 87% detected once. The sample taken for sequencing was peripheral blood. The receptors shown here come from a human donor with acute or convalescent COVID-19. The donor label of this sample is uncertain.

V gene TRBV19 combines with J gene TRBJ1-5; 7 nucleotides match TRBD1. Germline CDR1 is LNHDA and CDR2 is SQIVND (reference sequence). There are 13 residues in the CDR3. With V trimmed by 7 bases and J by 6 bases, 6 bases remained unmatched. The CDR3 DNA reads TGTGCCAGTAAGGAGAGGGGGCGTCAGCCCCAGCATTTT. The encoded protein is CASKERGRQPQHF.

V is TRBV9 and J is TRBJ1-2, with TRBD1 matching over 7 bases. CDR3 length: 13 residues. The V segment lost 5 bases and the J segment 8 bases; nucleotides outside the gene matches: 9. CDR1 and CDR2 (germline): SGDLS, YYNGEE. CDR3 protein: CASRLLRGYGYTF. DNA for the CDR3: TGTGCCAGCAGACTTCTCAGGGGGTACGGCTACACCTTC.

This chain connects TRBV5-1 to TRBJ2-5; weak D call: TRBD1 (6 bases). V lost 7 bases and J 5 bases, leaving 21 bases between the germline ends. The CDR3 is made up of 15 amino acids. The V gene's germline CDR1 is SGHRS and CDR2 YFSETQ. CDR3 in DNA: TGCGCCAGCTTTGAGCCTACAGGGTCCCGGGAGACCCAGTACTTC. It encodes CASFEPTGSRETQYF. The entire variable domain, with the rest obtained from reference TRBV5-1 and TRBJ2-5, is as follows: KAGVTQTPRYLIKTRGQQVTLSCSPISGHRSVSWYQQTPGQGLQFLFEYFSETQRNKGNFPGRFSGRQFSNSRSEMNVSTLELGDSALYLCASFEPTGSRETQYFGPGTRLLVL.

This chain connects TRBV2 to TRBJ1-4, with TRBD1 matching over 7 bases. The germline V gene has CDR1 SNHLY and CDR2 FYNNEI. This CDR3 has 15 residues. Trimming cost V 10 bases and J 3 bases; bases outside gene matches: 11. CDR3 amino acids: CATQRGPGANEKLFF. Here the CDR3 DNA reads TGTGCCACCCAGAGGGGGCCCGGTGCTAATGAAAAACTGTTTTTT.

The chain couples TRBV29-1 to TRBJ1-1, with D unclear. Germline V gene lookup returns CDR1 SQVTM and CDR2 ANQGSEA. V dropped 4 bases and J dropped 4 bases, with 13 bases sitting between them. The CDR3 runs to 13 residues. In DNA form, the CDR3 reads TGCAGCGTTGGAGTGGTAACGGGCACTGAAGCTTTCTTT. It translates to CSVGVVTGTEAFF.

This clone was detected only once. This chain uses TRBV7-9 with TRBJ2-5; 13 bases map to TRBD2. The germline gives CDR1 SEHNR, CDR2 FQNEAQ (reference sequence). Trimming removed 0 bases from V and 3 bases from J; junction bases left unmatched: 4. CDR3 length: 17 residues. The CDR3 sequence: CASSLAGLAGAEETQYF. Here the CDR3 DNA reads TGTGCCAGCAGCTTAGCTGGACTAGCGGGGGCGGAAGAGACCCAGTACTTC.

This clone has a handful of counts. The chain joins TRBV14 to TRBJ2-1, with D perhaps matching TRBD2 (7 bases). Deletions cut 4 bases from V and 6 bases from J, with 19 bases between. The germline gives CDR1 SGHDN, CDR2 FVKESK. This CDR3 is built from 16 residues. The CDR3 DNA sequence: TGTGCCAGCAGCCCTCGGAGGGGGGGGGCTATCAATGAGCAGTTCTTC. Amino acid sequence: CASSPRRGGAINEQFF.

The chain is built from TRBV27 and TRBJ2-2, with 9 bases that match TRBD2. There are 16 residues in the CDR3. Germline lookup yields CDR1 MNHEY and CDR2 SMNVEV (reference sequence). The trim removed 6 bases at V and 2 bases at J, leaving 7 bases unmatched. The chain's CDR3 is CASSRSGSVNTGELFF. CDR3 sequence (DNA): TGTGCCAGCAGCCGTAGCGGGAGCGTTAACACCGGGGAGCTGTTTTTT.

About this clone: The CDR3 carries no conserved terminal phenylalanine or tryptophan, so it likely arises from a read error. It is unclear where the CDR3 begins or ends on the DNA, so no DNA is shown, and the CDR3 is as TCRdb lists it. This chain connects TRBV14 to TRBJ2-3; the DNA was not compared with TRBD2, the D call given in the table. The CDR3 is 12 amino acids in total, end residues counted. Per germline, CDR1 SGHDN and CDR2 FVKESK. The CDR3 region is CASSQRPPLAGR.

This clone appeared once. V and J are TRBV10-3 and TRBJ1-1; D is uncertain. The CDR3 totals 13 residues. Trimming removed 3 bases from V and 3 bases from J, with 8 bases in between. Germline V lookup: CDR1 ENHRY, CDR2 SYGVKD. The CDR3 DNA reads TGTGCCATCAGTGAATCCGAGGACACTGAAGCTTTCTTT. Its protein product is CAISESEDTEAFF.

This chain links TRBV28 with TRBJ2-6, with a possible D match to TRBD2 (6 bases). This CDR3 is 14 amino acids long. The germline V and J ends were trimmed by 5 bases and 8 bases, with 13 bases remaining between them. The germline V gene encodes CDR1 MDHEN and CDR2 SYDVKM. CDR3 in amino acids: CASSRGGSTNVLTF. The CDR3 coding sequence is TGTGCCAGCAGTCGAGGAGGGAGCACCAACGTCCTGACTTTC.

This chain joins TRBV7-6 and TRBJ2-2, with D perhaps TRBD2 (6 bases). This CDR3 comprises 15 residues. Germline values: CDR1 SGHVS, CDR2 FNYEAQ. Trimming cost V 5 bases and J 4 bases, with 14 bases left between them. The CDR3, as DNA: TGTGCCAGCAGCCGAACTAGCAGTTCCACCGGGGAGCTGTTTTTT. Its translation: CASSRTSSSTGELFF. The variable domain in full, with the rest retrieved from reference TRBV7-6 and TRBJ2-2, is GAGVSQSPRYKVTKRGQDVALRCDPISGHVSLYWYRQALGQGPEFLTYFNYEAQQDKSGLPNDRFSAERPEGSISTLTIQRTEQRDSAMYRCASSRTSSSTGELFFGEGSRLTVL.